The 7 T cell receptor beta chains presented below share a single source sample, sequenced in a study of Ad26.COV2.S vaccination and SARS-CoV-2 variants. The repertoire was sequenced with immunoSEQ multiplex PCR; TCRdb's copy has only in-frame clones and lacks some. The sample carries some 500,000 clones, roughly 87% recorded once. As to treatment: some 19 received Ad26.COV2.S at low or high dose, single or two shots; several received placebo; per-sample allocation not given. Following the first vaccine or placebo injection, samples were taken on day 63. This specimen was peripheral blood, taken in a trial of Ad26.COV2.S vaccine versus placebo. The receptors shown here come from a person aged 18 to 59 who received the Ad26.COV2.S COVID-19 vaccine or a placebo.

This chain links TRBV7-8 with TRBJ1-5; 9 nucleotides line up with TRBD1. The CDR3 consists of 14 residues. V was pared by 5 bases and J by 6 bases, with 5 bases of the junction left unmatched. CDR1 is SGHVS, CDR2 FQNEAQ, per germline. The CDR3 coding sequence is TGTGCCAGCAGCCTGGGACAGGGAAGTCAGCCCCAGCATTTT. As protein: CASSLGQGSQPQHF. The full variable domain, rest sourced from reference TRBV7-8 and TRBJ1-5, is GAGVSQSPRYKVAKRGQDVALRCDPISGHVSLFWYQQALGQGPEFLTYFQNEAQLDKSGLPSDRFFAERPEGSVSTLKIQRTQQEDSAVYLCASSLGQGSQPQHFGDGTRLSIL.

The chain has TRBV5-6 and TRBJ1-4, with D perhaps TRBD1 (5 bases). The CDR3 covers 14 residues. Germline V gene sequence: CDR1 SGHDT, CDR2 YYEEEE. Trimming stripped 7 bases from V and 0 bases from J, with 10 bases between. CDR3: CASGRGATNEKLFF. The CDR3 nucleotides are TGTGCCAGCGGAAGGGGTGCAACTAATGAAAAACTGTTTTTT.

Remarks on this clone: At one end the junction does not follow the germline gene, possibly because of a read error. This chain links TRBV5-4 with TRBJ2-3, with TRBD2 matching over 7 bases. CDR1 is SGHNT, CDR2 YYREEE, per germline (reference sequence). This CDR3 contains 12 residues. The CDR3 loop is CASPPGEGLGNF. The CDR3 coding sequence is TGTGCCAGCCCCCCGGGGGAGGGATTGGGAAATTTT.

This clone was detected only a few times. The sample contains more than one DNA sequence encoding this CDR3. The chain employs TRBV18 and TRBJ1-5; D not certain. V lost 2 bases to trimming and J lost 5 bases, with 7 bases between them. Germline V gene sequence: CDR1 KGHSH, CDR2 LQKENI. This CDR3 comprises 13 residues. The CDR3 reads CASSPSGDQPQHF. The CDR3 DNA follows: TGTGCCAGCTCACCATCGGGAGATCAGCCCCAGCATTTT.

The chain carries TRBV2 and TRBJ2-7, with TRBD2 as a possible D gene (5 bases). Trimming shortened V by 3 bases and J by 2 bases, and 17 bases separated the two germline ends. From germline, CDR1 is SNHLY and CDR2 FYNNEI. The CDR3 consists of 16 residues. CDR3 residues: CASSDPKWESPYEQYV. CDR3 nucleotides: TGTGCCAGCAGTGACCCCAAGTGGGAGTCACCCTACGAGCAGTACGTC.

V usage is TRBV27 and J usage is TRBJ2-3; D remains unclear. The CDR3 runs to 18 residues. V lost 5 bases to trimming and J lost 0 bases, with 21 bases between them. CDR1 and CDR2 from the germline V gene are MNHEY and SMNVEV (reference sequence). Here the CDR3 reads CASSPPGRISYSTDTQYF. The CDR3 bases are TGTGCCAGCAGTCCCCCAGGCAGGATTAGCTACAGCACAGATACGCAGTATTTT.

The chain employs TRBV30 and TRBJ2-1, with D unresolved. This CDR3 spans 13 amino acids. Trimming stripped 4 bases from V and 9 bases from J, with 16 bases between. Germline loops: CDR1 GTSNPN, CDR2 SVGIG (reference sequence). CDR3 sequence (DNA): TGTGCCTGGACCGGTAGCACATCCGGTGAGCAGTTCTTC. Protein: CAWTGSTSGEQFF.